This TCR beta chain appears in the sequencing data of a study of T cell responses to AZD1222 COVID-19 vaccine. Notes on the study in general: A reported finding is that nearly half of spike-specific TCRs target unmutated variant regions. Spike-specific TCR breadth rose after two AZD1222 doses, and depth rose as well. Most donors were white British, females outnumbered males, and clonal diversity was possibly underestimated. It was only a handful of AZD1222 recipients who were seropositive at baseline.

Some clones are missing from TCRdb's copy, which holds only in-frame ones; the method was immunoSEQ multiplex PCR. The profile shows fewer than 80,000 clones, around 89% of them singletons. CDR1 is SGHRS and CDR2 is YFSETQ in the germline V gene. The V and J ends lost 5 bases and 3 bases respectively, with 8 bases between them. The CDR3 is 13 residues long. A note on this clone: The antigen remains undetermined.

This sample comprised peripheral blood, obtained 28 days after the second dose of the MenACWY control vaccine. The chain is built from TRBV5-1 and TRBJ1-4; tentatively, D is TRBD1 (5 bases). The clonotype was recovered from an adult who received the MenACWY meningococcal vaccine as a control. Here the CDR3 DNA reads TGCGCCAGCAGTGGGACCTCTAATGAAAAACTGTTTTTT. Its translation is CASSGTSNEKLFF.